This T cell receptor (beta chain) was recorded in a study of shared clonotypes between healthy human individuals. Overall study findings and caveats: Naive CD4 clonotype sharing across four donors was 4% to 5.5%.

Authors' processing steps: ImmunoSEQ only sent back junction sequences with no quality scores, so filtering was done differently. Clones were read by immunoSEQ multiplex PCR, and TCRdb kept only the in-frame ones, dropping some. V, J and clone size are taken as reported in that table, and D and trimming were inferred from the DNA itself. The sample comprises 2 million to 2.5 million clones, roughly 93% of which are singletons, and 0.39% rests with the top ten. The CDR3 loop spans 14 amino acids. Germline CDR1 MNHNY, CDR2 SVGAGI (reference sequence). V gave up 5 bases and J gave up 0 bases; unmatched junction bases: 4. On this clone itself: The target antigen is unknown.

The TCR sequence derives from a man between 18 and 29 years old in good health. Some clones in this sample may be carry-over from other donors' samples. The V gene is TRBV6-6, the J gene TRBJ2-7; 7 nucleotides match TRBD2. The source material was naive CD4+ T cells from PBMCs. Subset of the sample: CD45RA+ positively selected. CDR3 nucleotide sequence: TGTGCCAGCAGTAGAGGCGGGAGCTCCTACGAGCAGTACTTC. Translating it yields CASSRGGSSYEQYF.